The following is a T cell receptor (beta chain) sequence with its context. The CDR3 consists of 14 residues. Germline V gene sequence: CDR1 MDHEN, CDR2 SYDVKM. V lost 4 bases and J lost 4; bases outside the gene matches: 6. These data belong to a study of T cell changes during pregnancy in multiple sclerosis. Here immunoSEQ multiplex PCR was the method, and the copy in TCRdb shows in-frame clones only, minus some. The top ten hold about 1% of the sample, which has around 24,000 clones, around nine tenths seen once. This chain joins TRBV28 and TRBJ1-2, with 7 positions matching TRBD1. The material was CD4+ T cells from peripheral blood mononuclear cells, obtained in the second trimester of pregnancy. The TCR sequence derives from a female donor in good health, enrolled as a control in a pregnancy study. CDR3 sequence reads: CASSSGQLLYGYTF. The CDR3, as DNA: TGTGCCAGCAGTTCGGGACAGCTTCTCTATGGCTACACCTTC.